This T cell receptor (beta chain) was identified during a study of cytomegalovirus exposure and HLA in healthy donors. Points from the study as a whole: Within the data, a cluster of highly shared sequence variants was likely a sequencing artifact. Common viral pathogens were later found to be apparently linked to several of the most significant clusters. Reports indicate that TCR beta sequences accurately predicted the HLA-A and HLA-B alleles of most subjects.

Amplification used 60 Vbeta primers and 13 Jbeta primers. The data were produced by immunoSEQ multiplex PCR, yet TCRdb's version contains in-frame clones alone and is incomplete. The sample records 70,000 or so clones, about nine tenths being singletons. The V segment lost 4 bases and the J segment 0 bases; nucleotides outside the gene matches: 2. CDR1 is SGHTA, CDR2 FQGTGA, per germline. This CDR3 contains 15 residues. In the case of this clone: What it binds is unknown.

The receptor was derived from a woman in her 30s in good health and CMV-seronegative. The sequenced sample was PBMCs. The chain carries TRBV7-3 and TRBJ2-3; 9 nucleotides agree with TRBD2. The CDR3 here is CASSSGLASTDTQYF. CDR3 in DNA: TGTGCCAGCAGCTCGGGACTAGCTAGCACAGATACGCAGTATTTT.